The subject of this entry is one TCR beta chain. This CDR3 spans 16 amino acids. Germline assignment: CDR1 GTSNPN and CDR2 SVGIG (reference sequence). V trimming: 1 base; J trimming: 5 bases; junction bases outside the gene matches: 6. The record originates from a study of blood T cell repertoires in COVID-19. Study-level information: Acute-phase and convalescent COVID-19 samples originated in the United States, Italy and Spain.

Participants' reported clinical history set cohort assignment. During the 2 weeks before they entered the study, exposed participants had met someone with a PCR-confirmed or clinician-diagnosed COVID-19 case. In the study's own analysis: Using reference gene primer amplification, nucleated cell counts were estimated. Clones were read by immunoSEQ multiplex PCR, and TCRdb kept only the in-frame ones, dropping some. The V and J calls and the clone size are those of that table, but D and trimming were determined from the DNA. The table records approximately 270,000 clones, around 93% of them present only once.

The sample comprised PBMCs or T cells enriched from blood (not recorded which). The chain combines TRBV30 with TRBJ1-5, with TRBD1 matching over 12 bases. The origin of this receptor is a man aged 40-55 years who had been exposed to COVID-19. CDR3 bases: TGTGCCTGGAGTGGAACGGGGACAGGGGGCGATCAGCCCCAGCATTTT. This encodes CAWSGTGTGGDQPQHF.